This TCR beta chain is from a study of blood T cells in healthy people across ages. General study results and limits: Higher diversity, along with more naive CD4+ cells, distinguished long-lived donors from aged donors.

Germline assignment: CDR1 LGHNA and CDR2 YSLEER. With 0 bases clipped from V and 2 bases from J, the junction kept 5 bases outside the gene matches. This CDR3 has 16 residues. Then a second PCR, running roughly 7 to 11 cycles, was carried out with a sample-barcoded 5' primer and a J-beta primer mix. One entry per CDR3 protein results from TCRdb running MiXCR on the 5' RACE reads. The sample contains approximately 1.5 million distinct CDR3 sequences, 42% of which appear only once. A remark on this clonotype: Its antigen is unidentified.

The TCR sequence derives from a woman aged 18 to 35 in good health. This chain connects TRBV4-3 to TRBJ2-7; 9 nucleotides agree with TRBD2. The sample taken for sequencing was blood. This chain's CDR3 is CASSQEFLAGTYEQYF. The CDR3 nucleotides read TGCGCCAGCAGCCAAGAATTTCTAGCGGGAACCTACGAGCAGTACTTC.